This entry lists 21 T cell receptor beta chains sequenced from one sample in a study of tissue T cells after allogeneic stem cell transplantation. Noted time point: mouse harvest day 7 after allogeneic transplant. The graft held 10^6 splenic CD5+ T cells and 10^7 T-cell-depleted bone marrow cells. The assay was immunoSEQ multiplex PCR, and TCRdb's table has in-frame clones only and misses some. This sample yields 2,000 or so clones, of which 59% are seen a single time; over 8.5% belongs to the top ten. Sequences were obtained from liver tissue. The receptors originated from a female BALB/c mouse given C57BL/6 T cells with graft-versus-host disease after an allogeneic hematopoietic cell transplant.

A word on this clone: Germline and genes: mouse. Read coverage stops 1 residue before the CDR3 terminus; the germline J gene supplies the remainder. V gene TRBV2 combines with J gene TRBJ2-5, with TRBD2 identical over 8 bases. CDR3 length: 14 amino acids. Losses at the gene ends were 0 bases for V and 4 bases for J; bases not matched to a gene: 0. CDR1 LGHNA and CDR2 YSYQKL come from the germline V gene. The CDR3 spells CASSQDWGEDTQYF. The part of the CDR3 DNA that was read is TGTGCCAGCAGCCAAGACTGGGGGGAAGACACCCAGTAC.

A note on this clone: These gene names are mouse names. The CDR3 extends 1 residue past the end of the read, so its final part is completed from the germline J gene. The chain uses TRBV12-2 and TRBJ1-1; a weak D match, TRBD1 (6 bases). CDR1 is SGHLS and CDR2 is HYDKME in the germline V gene. V gave up 0 bases and J gave up 10 bases, with 11 bases separating them. CDR3 size: 12 residues. CDR3 sequence reads: CASSLDRRGVFF. The CDR3 bases that were read are TGTGCCAGCTCTCTCGACAGGAGGGGAGTCTTC.

Details on this clone: The gene symbols are mouse symbols. The read gets to within 1 residue of the CDR3 end, and the germline J gene fills in the rest. V gene TRBV12-1 combines with J gene TRBJ2-2; D assignment may be TRBD1 or TRBD2 (5 bases each). The CDR3 length is 14 residues. V lost 1 base to trimming and J lost 0 bases, with 5 bases between them. The germline V gene has CDR1 SGHSN and CDR2 HYEKVE. The CDR3 here is CASSLGANTGQLYF. The part of the CDR3 DNA that was read is TGTGCCAGCTCTCTGGGGGCAAACACCGGGCAGCTCTAC.

As regards this clone: Germline and genes: mouse. Coverage ceases 1 residue before the CDR3 finishes, and the germline J gene fills in the end. The chain carries TRBV13-1 and TRBJ1-6; no definite D call. TRBJ1-6 falls under the ORF class, with uncertain function. V was clipped by 1 base and J by 8 bases, with 10 bases between them. CDR3 length equals 14 residues. Germline lookup yields CDR1 NSHNY and CDR2 SYGAGN. CDR3 DNA, as far as it was read: TGTGCCAGCAGTGATCTGGGTAGGGATTCGCCCCTCTAC. Amino acids: CASSDLGRDSPLY. The entire CDR3 protein reads CASSDLGRDSPLYF.

Remarks on this clone: Mouse germline and gene names are used. The read finishes 1 residue shy of the CDR3 end, and the germline J gene is used to complete it. The V gene is TRBV13-3, the J gene TRBJ1-2; 9 bases are shared with TRBD1. Per germline, CDR1 NNHDY and CDR2 SYVADS. The CDR3 is 14 residues long. V gave up 4 bases and J gave up 5 bases; unmatched junction bases: 6. The CDR3 bases that were read are TGTGCCAGCAGTCGGGACAGGGAGGGATCCGACTACACC. It yields the protein CASSRDREGSDYT. The full CDR3 protein is CASSRDREGSDYTF.

About this clone itself: Genes and germline are mouse. Read data end 1 residue before the CDR3 end; the end is taken from the germline J gene. The genes are TRBV19 and TRBJ2-4; 10 nucleotides align to TRBD1. The V segment lost 5 bases and the J segment 5 bases; nucleotides outside the gene matches: 8. The CDR3 sequence is 15 residues long. Germline values: CDR1 FNHDT, CDR2 SITEND (reference sequence). The sequenced CDR3 bases are TGTGCCAGCAGCCGCGGGACAGGGGTGGGAAACACCTTGTAC. Its protein product is CASSRGTGVGNTLY. The whole CDR3 protein is CASSRGTGVGNTLYF.

A note on this clone: Gene names and germline refer to mouse. Read sequence stops 1 residue before the CDR3 end, and the germline J gene provides the missing end. The chain recombines TRBV26 with TRBJ1-2; D is ambiguous. This CDR3 is 13 amino acids long. The V end lost 6 bases, the J end lost 0 bases, and 8 bases lay between the germline ends. Germline V lookup: CDR1 KGHPV, CDR2 FQNQEV (reference sequence). CDR3 protein: CASSPTSNSDYTF. The part of the CDR3 DNA that was read is TGTGCCAGCAGCCCGACATCAAACTCCGACTACACC.

Of note for this clone: The gene names given are mouse names. The read comes to an end 1 residue before the CDR3 does, leaving the germline J gene to fill in the end. The chain combines TRBV23 with TRBJ2-5; TRBD1, the table's D call, lacks a check against the DNA. The CDR3 length is 14 residues. Germline lookup yields CDR1 KGHTA and CDR2 FQNQQP. Incomplete CDR3 DNA: TGCTCCAGCAGTCAAGGACAGGGGATAGACACCCAGTAC. Protein sequence: CSSSQGQGIDTQY. The entire CDR3 reads CSSSQGQGIDTQYF.

Regarding this clone: The gene names here belong to mouse. The read ends 1 residue shy of where the CDR3 ends; the end is completed using the germline J gene. This rearrangement joins TRBV16 to TRBJ1-4, with D perhaps TRBD1 (6 bases). V shed 5 bases and J shed 0 bases, with 10 bases lying between them. The CDR3 totals 15 residues. Per germline, CDR1 SGHSA and CDR2 FRNQAP. The DNA read from the CDR3 is TGTGCAAGCAGCCCCGGGACAATTTCCAACGAAAGATTATTT. Residues: CASSPGTISNERLF. The full CDR3 protein is CASSPGTISNERLFF.

In regard to this clone: Any gene name here is a mouse gene name. Read sequence stops 1 residue before the CDR3 end, and the germline J gene provides the missing end. This chain joins TRBV13-1 and TRBJ2-7, with D possibly TRBD2 on 7 matching bases. The CDR3 has 12 residues. Trimming stripped 0 bases from V and 6 bases from J, with 7 bases between. The germline V gene encodes CDR1 NSHNY and CDR2 SYGAGN. The CDR3 bases that were read are TGTGCCAGCAGTGATGGGGGGGCTGAACAGTAC. Its translation: CASSDGGAEQY. The whole CDR3 protein reads CASSDGGAEQYF.

Comments on this clone: Gene names denote mouse genes. Read sequence stops 1 residue before the CDR3 end, and the germline J gene provides the missing end. The chain recombines TRBV12-2 with TRBJ2-3; D unresolved. CDR1 and CDR2 from the germline V gene are SGHLS and HYDKME. There are 15 residues in the CDR3. The germline V and J ends were trimmed by 0 bases and 0 bases, with 9 bases remaining between them. The sequenced part of the CDR3 DNA is TGTGCCAGCTCTCTCGATGGGAATAGTGCAGAAACGCTGTAT. It is translated as CASSLDGNSAETLY. The full CDR3 sequence reads CASSLDGNSAETLYF.

This clone was recorded once. Mouse gene names apply. The sequence runs out 1 residue before the end of the CDR3; the remainder is reconstructed from the germline J gene. This sequence joins TRBV26 and TRBJ1-6, with TRBD1 as a possible D gene (6 bases). TRBJ1-6 is an open reading frame whose function is uncertain. CDR1 KGHPV and CDR2 FQNQEV come from the germline V gene (reference sequence). This CDR3 contains 14 residues. The V end was cut by 6 bases, the J end by 3 bases, with 9 bases between. The sequenced CDR3 bases are TGTGCCAGCAGCCGGACAGACTATAATTCGCCCCTCTAC. This gives the protein CASSRTDYNSPLY. The whole CDR3 sequence is CASSRTDYNSPLYF.

Of note for this clone: Gene names refer to mouse genes. The read gets to within 1 residue of the CDR3 end, and the germline J gene fills in the rest. The V call is TRBV16, the J call TRBJ1-2; maybe TRBD1 (6 bases). The CDR3 has 15 amino acids. The V gene lost 0 bases and the J gene lost 3 bases, with 11 bases spanning the gap. Per the germline V gene, CDR1 is SGHSA and CDR2 is FRNQAP. The covered CDR3 bases are TGTGCAAGCAGCTTAGAGGGCAGGGGTTACTCCGACTACACC. This codes for CASSLEGRGYSDYT. The CDR3 reads in full as CASSLEGRGYSDYTF.

Comment on this clone: Genes here carry mouse names. The sequence runs out 1 residue before the end of the CDR3; the remainder is reconstructed from the germline J gene. This chain joins TRBV20 and TRBJ1-4, with 7 bases matching TRBD1. J lost 1 base, V lost 6 bases, and 2 bases had no gene match. Germline-derived CDR1 and CDR2 are GFQATS and STVNSAI. The CDR3 consists of 13 residues. The DNA read from the CDR3 is TGTGGTGCGCGGACAGGTTCCAACGAAAGATTATTT. This gives the protein CGARTGSNERLF. In full, the CDR3 is CGARTGSNERLFF.

Notes on this clone: Genes and germline are mouse. The CDR3 is CASSLQENTGQLYF. The sequenced CDR3 bases are TGTGCCAGCAGCTTACAAGAAAACACCGGGCAGCTCTAC. The chain combines TRBV3 with TRBJ2-2; D gene unclear. The CDR3 end is not reached by the read, which stops 1 residue before it; the germline J gene fills it in. The CDR3 is made up of 14 amino acids. Germline CDR1 reads SNHLY; CDR2 reads FYNGKV (reference sequence). V was shortened by 2 bases and J by 1 base, with 5 bases between the two germline ends.

Turning to this clone: Mouse gene names and germline throughout. The missing CDR3 end, 1 residue past where the read stops, is filled in from the germline J gene. The chain carries TRBV23 and TRBJ1-2. The CDR3 totals 13 residues. Germline V gene data show CDR1 as KGHTA and CDR2 as FQNQQP. CDR3 DNA (partial): TGCTCCAGCAGTCAAGGAACAAACTCCGACTACACC. Its translation: CSSSQGTNSDYT. The complete CDR3 sequence is CSSSQGTNSDYTF. The variable domain in full, with the rest retrieved from reference TRBV23 and TRBJ1-2, is DAAVTQKPRYLIKMKGQEAEMKCIPEKGHTAVFWYQQKQSKELKFLIYFQNQQPLDQIDMVKERFSAVCPSSSLCSLGIRTCEAEDSALYLCSSSQGTNSDYTFGSGTRLLVI.

About this clone: Gene names are the mouse ones. The sequence runs out 1 residue before the end of the CDR3; the remainder is reconstructed from the germline J gene. The chain recombines TRBV13-1 with TRBJ2-7; 10 nucleotides agree with TRBD2. Germline CDR1 is NSHNY and CDR2 is SYGAGN. The V gene end was trimmed by 2 bases and the J gene end by 5 bases; junction bases not matched to a gene: 1. This CDR3 comprises 13 residues. The part of the CDR3 DNA that was read is TGTGCCAGCAGTGACTGGGGGGGCAATGAACAGTAC. It specifies CASSDWGGNEQY. The CDR3, in full, reads CASSDWGGNEQYF.

Turning to this clone: Gene names are mouse gene names. The read is 1 residue too short to cover the CDR3 end, so that end is filled in from the germline J gene. The rearrangement links TRBV12-1 to TRBJ2-2; 8 nucleotides line up with TRBD2. The CDR3 totals 16 residues. Germline V lookup: CDR1 SGHSN, CDR2 HYEKVE. V lost 0 bases and J lost 4; bases outside the gene matches: 6. The CDR3 loop reads CASSLEDWDGTGQLYF. The CDR3 bases that were read are TGTGCCAGCTCTCTCGAGGACTGGGACGGCACCGGGCAGCTCTAC.

Turning to this clone: Mouse gene names apply. The read is 1 residue too short to cover the CDR3 end, so that end is filled in from the germline J gene. The chain has TRBV24 and TRBJ2-1; TRBD2 aligns across 8 bases. The CDR3 covers 14 residues. CDR1 and CDR2 (germline): KGHTA, FRNEEI. V lost 5 bases, J lost 1 base, and 1 base stayed unmatched. CDR3 bases read: TGTGCCAGCAGTTCTGGGGGGAACTATGCTGAGCAGTTC. Its protein is CASSSGGNYAEQF. The complete CDR3 reads CASSSGGNYAEQFF.

Notes on this clone: Each gene name is a mouse one. Read sequence stops 1 residue before the CDR3 end, and the germline J gene provides the missing end. The rearrangement uses TRBV3 and TRBJ2-7, with 12 bases lining up with TRBD2. There are 14 residues in the CDR3. Germline lookup yields CDR1 SNHLY and CDR2 FYNGKV (reference sequence). V lost 5 bases to trimming and J lost 2 bases; unmatched junction nucleotides: 1. The CDR3 sequence: CASSRTGGAYEQYF. Incomplete CDR3 DNA: TGTGCCAGCAGCCGGACTGGGGGGGCCTATGAACAGTAC.

Turning to this clone: Genes here carry mouse names. The read comes to an end 1 residue before the CDR3 does, leaving the germline J gene to fill in the end. V and J are TRBV15 and TRBJ2-7; TRBD2 agrees at 8 bases. Losses at the gene ends were 1 base for V and 6 bases for J; bases not matched to a gene: 2. CDR1 is SGHND and CDR2 is FRSKSL in the germline V gene. The CDR3 spans 13 residues. The CDR3 here is CASSLGTGLEQYF. CDR3 DNA (partial): TGTGCCAGCAGTTTAGGGACTGGGCTTGAACAGTAC.